The 31 T cell receptor beta chains listed next were all sequenced from one sample in a study of cytomegalovirus exposure and HLA in healthy donors. PCR employed 60 Vbeta and 13 Jbeta primers. Sequencing was performed with immunoSEQ multiplex PCR; in TCRdb, only in-frame clones are kept and a portion is missing. Of over 100,000 clones in the sample, roughly three quarters were seen once. The sample comprised PBMCs. These receptors came from a woman aged 45 to 65 in good health and CMV-seropositive.

The gene calls are TRBV5-1 and TRBJ2-5; 9 bases are shared with TRBD1. This CDR3 comprises 14 residues. Germline V gene lookup returns CDR1 SGHRS and CDR2 YFSETQ. V shed 4 bases and J 2 bases; nucleotides not matched to a gene: 3. The CDR3 protein is CASSPGQGQETQYF. CDR3 bases: TGCGCCAGCAGCCCAGGACAGGGGCAAGAGACCCAGTACTTC.

The CDR3 nucleotides are TGTGCCAGCAGCTTAGGGGGACAGGGCCAAGAGACCCAGTACTTC. This sequence encodes CASSLGGQGQETQYF. This chain uses TRBV5-4 with TRBJ2-5; TRBD1 matches at 9 bases. V was pared by 2 bases and J by 1 base, with 3 bases of the junction left unmatched. The CDR3 spans 15 residues. Germline CDR1 is SGHNT and CDR2 is YYREEE (reference sequence).

In nucleotides, the CDR3 is TGTGCCAGTAGTGCGGACAGGGACTCTGGAAACACCATATATTTT. Translated: CASSADRDSGNTIYF. This chain joins TRBV19 and TRBJ1-3, with 8 bases matching TRBD1. This CDR3 contains 15 residues. Germline trimming cut 5 bases from V and 0 bases from J; bases unmatched to any gene: 3. CDR1 and CDR2 (germline): LNHDA, SQIVND (reference sequence).

The rearrangement uses TRBV7-2 and TRBJ1-3, with D uncertain. This CDR3 is 15 amino acids long. Germline V gene sequence: CDR1 SGHTA, CDR2 FQGNSA. Deletions cut 1 base from V and 0 bases from J, with 7 bases between. The CDR3 spells CASSLDFGSGNTIYF. CDR3 nucleotides: TGTGCCAGCAGCTTAGATTTCGGCTCTGGAAACACCATATATTTT.

This clone has more than one count but fewer than ten. The genes are TRBV10-3 and TRBJ2-7; the match to TRBD1 covers 9 bases. The CDR3 is 13 amino acids. The V and J ends lost 6 bases and 2 bases, in that order; junction bases with no gene match: 2. Germline-derived CDR1 and CDR2 are ENHRY and SYGVKD. Here the CDR3 DNA reads TGTGCCATCAGGGGGACAGGGACCTACGAGCAGTACTTC. Translated, it gives CAIRGTGTYEQYF.

A remark on this clone: This sample includes further DNA sequences coding for the same CDR3. The J gene is TRBJ2-1, the V gene TRBV19; 8 nucleotides agree with TRBD2. The CDR3 loop spans 15 amino acids. V lost 1 base, J lost 2 bases, and 1 base stayed unmatched. The germline V gene encodes CDR1 LNHDA and CDR2 SQIVND (reference sequence). CDR3 nucleotide sequence: TGTGCCAGTAGTATAGCGGGGGGGCCCTACAATGAGCAGTTCTTC. Amino acids: CASSIAGGPYNEQFF.

V gene TRBV7-2 combines with J gene TRBJ2-3; 9 positions match TRBD2. Germline V gene lookup returns CDR1 SGHTA and CDR2 FQGNSA. This CDR3 has 17 residues. The V and J ends lost 5 bases and 3 bases, in that order; junction bases with no gene match: 12. CDR3 amino acids: CASSPRGFSGRTDTQYF. The CDR3 DNA reads as TGTGCCAGCAGCCCCCGGGGTTTTAGCGGGAGAACAGATACGCAGTATTTT.

The chain has TRBV4-3 and TRBJ2-2; 10 bases are a match to TRBD1. CDR3 length: 18 amino acids. V shed 2 bases and J 7 bases; nucleotides not matched to a gene: 13. Germline CDR1 is LGHNA and CDR2 is YSLEER. The CDR3 sequence is CASSQSFSGTGEGGELFF. CDR3 coding DNA: TGCGCCAGCAGCCAATCCTTTTCCGGGACAGGGGAGGGCGGGGAGCTGTTTTTT.

The chain has TRBV19 and TRBJ1-5, with D hard to call. V was pared by 4 bases and J by 3 bases, with 10 bases between. The germline gives CDR1 LNHDA, CDR2 SQIVND (reference sequence). The length of the CDR3 is 14 residues. The CDR3 loop reads CASSNNRDNQPQHF. The CDR3 nucleotides read TGTGCCAGTAGTAACAATCGTGACAATCAGCCCCAGCATTTT.

V is TRBV7-9 and J is TRBJ1-1; no reliable D call. The V and J ends lost 3 bases and 0 bases respectively, with 8 bases between them. The CDR3 has 14 residues. Germline loops: CDR1 SEHNR, CDR2 FQNEAQ (reference sequence). The CDR3 sequence is CASSFTGMNTEAFF. Here the CDR3 DNA reads TGTGCCAGCAGCTTTACGGGGATGAACACTGAAGCTTTCTTT.

This clone was picked up one time. V gene TRBV5-6 combines with J gene TRBJ1-1; possibly TRBD1 for D (5 bases). CDR1 and CDR2 (germline): SGHDT, YYEEEE. The V gene lost 4 bases and the J gene lost 7 bases, with 11 bases spanning the gap. The CDR3 length is 12 residues. The CDR3 region has the DNA TGTGCCAGCAGCGGGCTTACAGGTGAAGCTTTCTTT. Translated, it gives CASSGLTGEAFF.

The rearrangement joins TRBV29-1 to TRBJ2-3; TRBD1 agrees at 7 bases. Germline assignment: CDR1 SQVTM and CDR2 ANQGSEA. CDR3 length: 13 residues. The junction had 5 bases not matched to a gene; V was cut back by 6 bases and J by 2 bases. The CDR3 protein is CSVSGQPTDTQYF. CDR3 nucleotide sequence: TGCAGCGTGTCGGGACAGCCCACAGATACGCAGTATTTT.

This clone occurred once. This chain links TRBV6-5 with TRBJ2-7, with TRBD1 matching 8 bases. Germline V lookup: CDR1 MNHEY, CDR2 SVGAGI. The CDR3 runs to 13 residues. V trimming: 6 bases; J trimming: 7 bases; junction bases outside the gene matches: 8. The CDR3 loop is CASSRDRRLEQYF. The CDR3 DNA follows: TGTGCCAGCAGCCGGGACAGGCGGTTGGAGCAGTACTTC.

This chain connects TRBV2 to TRBJ2-5; the D gene is possibly TRBD2 (6 bases). The V and J ends lost 8 bases and 5 bases respectively, with 12 bases between them. Germline V gives CDR1 SNHLY, CDR2 FYNNEI. The CDR3 runs to 12 residues. Here the CDR3 DNA reads TGTGCCAGCGGAGGGGCGGGGGAGACCCAGTACTTC. Its protein is CASGGAGETQYF.

The gene calls are TRBV7-9 and TRBJ2-1; D call uncertain. The CDR3 totals 15 residues. V gave up 1 base and J gave up 3 bases, with 10 bases separating them. The germline CDR1 and CDR2 sequences are SEHNR and FQNEAQ (reference sequence). The CDR3 DNA reads as TGTGCCAGCAGCTTAGAGTCTGGCATCTACAATGAGCAGTTCTTC. Amino acid sequence: CASSLESGIYNEQFF.

The genes are TRBV4-3 and TRBJ2-7; 10 bases are shared with TRBD2. J was trimmed by 4 bases and V by 1 base; bases with no gene match: 4. CDR1 is LGHNA, CDR2 YSLEER, per germline. This CDR3 spans 15 amino acids. The CDR3, as DNA: TGCGCCAGCAGCCAAGGGACTAGCGGCTTATACGAGCAGTACTTC. Translated: CASSQGTSGLYEQYF.

The chain carries TRBV7-9 and TRBJ2-7; 9 nucleotides agree with TRBD1. Trimming at V came to 4 bases and at J to 2 bases, leaving 6 bases not matched to a gene. CDR3 size: 15 residues. Germline assignment: CDR1 SEHNR and CDR2 FQNEAQ (reference sequence). The CDR3 reads CASSSRQGGPYEQYF. In DNA form, the CDR3 reads TGTGCCAGCAGCTCCCGACAGGGGGGCCCCTACGAGCAGTACTTC.

The rearrangement links TRBV7-9 to TRBJ2-5; TRBD1 aligns across 10 bases. The DNA end lines up better with TRBJ2-7; the J call may be wrong. Germline assignment: CDR1 SEHNR and CDR2 FQNEAQ (reference sequence). The CDR3 covers 14 residues. Here the CDR3 reads CASSLGGQGYEQYF. In DNA form, the CDR3 reads TGTGCCAGCAGCCTAGGGGGACAGGGGTACGAGCAGTACTTC.

This clone has more than one count but fewer than ten. The CDR3 sequence: CASRPSGSTGELFF. In nucleotides, the CDR3 is TGTGCCAGCAGACCTTCAGGTTCCACCGGGGAGCTGTTTTTT. The chain links TRBV6-5 to TRBJ2-2, with D unresolved. CDR3 length equals 14 residues. Germline V gene sequence: CDR1 MNHEY, CDR2 SVGAGI. The V and J ends lost 6 bases and 4 bases respectively, with 12 bases between them.

Only a few counts were recorded for this clone. This chain uses TRBV7-8 with TRBJ2-7, with 8 bases that match TRBD2. Germline-derived CDR1 and CDR2 are SGHVS and FQNEAQ. The CDR3 has 13 amino acids. The V segment lost 5 bases and the J segment 6 bases; nucleotides outside the gene matches: 6. CDR3 DNA: TGTGCCAGCAGCGTTAGCAGCGGGGGCGAGCAGTACTTC. Its translation: CASSVSSGGEQYF.

This clone was observed a single time. At one end the junction does not follow the germline gene, possibly because of a read error. The rearrangement links TRBV7-9 to TRBJ2-3, with D perhaps matching TRBD2 (5 bases). CDR1 is SEHNR, CDR2 FQNEAQ, per germline (reference sequence). CDR3 length: 12 residues. The CDR3 protein is CSSSLLADTQYF. The CDR3 bases are TGTTCCAGCAGCTTACTAGCAGATACGCAGTATTTT.

The rearrangement joins TRBV5-8 to TRBJ2-4; 8 bases align to TRBD1. The CDR3 runs 18 residues. J lost 0 bases, V lost 6 bases, and 14 bases had no gene match. CDR1 SGHTS and CDR2 YDEGEE come from the germline V gene. The CDR3 loop is CASTFRDRSLLAKNIQYF. DNA of the CDR3: TGTGCCAGCACCTTCCGGGACAGGAGTCTTCTAGCCAAAAACATTCAGTACTTC.

The V call is TRBV2, the J call TRBJ1-1; unclear D gene. V was shortened by 4 bases and J by 5 bases, with 5 bases between the two germline ends. Germline CDR1 is SNHLY and CDR2 is FYNNEI. The CDR3 sequence is 11 residues long. The CDR3 nucleotides are TGTGCCAGCAGTGGGCTGACTGAAGCTTTCTTT. Amino acid sequence: CASSGLTEAFF.

V usage is TRBV19 and J usage is TRBJ1-1, with TRBD1 matching over 7 bases. This CDR3 is built from 14 residues. The V gene's germline CDR1 is LNHDA and CDR2 SQIVND (reference sequence). V gave up 3 bases and J gave up 5 bases; unmatched junction bases: 6. The DNA for the CDR3 is TGTGCCAGTAGTATGGGCCAGGGGGTAACTGAAGCTTTCTTT. Amino acid sequence: CASSMGQGVTEAFF. The full variable domain, completed using reference TRBV19 and TRBJ1-1, is DGGITQSPKYLFRKEGQNVTLSCEQNLNHDAMYWYRQDPGQGLRLIYYSQIVNDFQKGDIAEGYSVSREKKESFPLTVTSAQKNPTAFYLCASSMGQGVTEAFFGQGTRLTVV.

V is TRBV7-2 and J is TRBJ2-7, with 8 bases that match TRBD1. The V gene's germline CDR1 is SGHTA and CDR2 FQGNSA. The CDR3 length is 14 residues. V trimming: 1 base; J trimming: 3 bases; junction bases outside the gene matches: 2. Written as DNA, the CDR3 is TGTGCCAGCAGCTTAGATACAGGGGGCTACGAGCAGTACTTC. Translating it yields CASSLDTGGYEQYF.

This chain links TRBV2 with TRBJ1-2, with D maybe TRBD1 (6 bases). V lost 6 bases, J lost 8 bases, and 13 bases lay in between. The CDR3 is made up of 12 amino acids. CDR1 is SNHLY, CDR2 FYNNEI, per germline. The CDR3 bases are TGTGCCAGCAGCCCAAACAGGGAGGGCTACACCTTC. This encodes CASSPNREGYTF.

This chain links TRBV5-1 with TRBJ2-1, with TRBD2 identical over 7 bases. The V and J ends lost 0 bases and 8 bases, in that order; junction bases with no gene match: 5. Germline V gene lookup returns CDR1 SGHRS and CDR2 YFSETQ. This CDR3 spans 14 amino acids. The chain's CDR3 is CASSLGTRGDEQFF. The CDR3 coding sequence is TGCGCCAGCAGCTTGGGGACTAGAGGGGATGAGCAGTTCTTC. Together with reference TRBV5-1 and TRBJ2-1, the CDR3 gives the full variable domain: KAGVTQTPRYLIKTRGQQVTLSCSPISGHRSVSWYQQTPGQGLQFLFEYFSETQRNKGNFPGRFSGRQFSNSRSEMNVSTLELGDSALYLCASSLGTRGDEQFFGPGTRLTVL.

This clone occurred a few times. This chain connects TRBV2 to TRBJ1-5; 9 nucleotides line up with TRBD1. Germline CDR1 reads SNHLY; CDR2 reads FYNNEI. Trimming at V came to 6 bases and at J to 5 bases, leaving 5 bases not matched to a gene. The CDR3 length is 14 residues. CDR3 region: CASRPGQGYQPQHF. The DNA of the CDR3 is TGTGCCAGCAGGCCGGGACAGGGTTATCAGCCCCAGCATTTT.

This chain uses TRBV11-2 with TRBJ2-3; TRBD2 aligns across 10 bases. The V and J ends lost 4 bases and 2 bases, in that order; junction bases with no gene match: 6. Germline CDR1 is SGHAT and CDR2 is FQNNGV. This CDR3 is built from 16 residues. This CDR3 is CASSWGTSDLTDTQYF. CDR3 bases: TGTGCCAGCAGCTGGGGGACTAGCGACCTCACAGATACGCAGTATTTT.

This chain links TRBV27 with TRBJ1-2, with a tentative D call TRBD1 (5 bases). The V gene's germline CDR1 is MNHEY and CDR2 SMNVEV (reference sequence). The CDR3 consists of 14 residues. V lost 0 bases, J lost 7 bases, and 12 bases lay in between. The CDR3 DNA sequence: TGTGCCAGCAGTTTATCAGGGACTACGGGTGGCTACACCTTC. Its protein is CASSLSGTTGGYTF.

Concerning this clone: Germline is not matched at one junction end, which may reflect a read error. Here the CDR3 DNA reads TGTGCCAGCAGTTTCGTAGAGGCTGGGGCCAACGGCCTGACTTTC. It specifies CASSFVEAGANGLTF. The chain employs TRBV6-5 and TRBJ2-6; D may be TRBD1 (5 bases). CDR1 is MNHEY, CDR2 SVGAGI, per germline. This CDR3 contains 15 residues.